Presented here are 15 T cell receptor beta chains from one specimen sequenced in a study of CD8+ T cells in alopecia areata (dated by TCRdb to between 2017 and 2018). This specimen's time point label, interpreted: around 26 weeks on oral tofacitinib. This sample's treatment or condition label indicates: oral pan-JAK inhibitor, 5-10 mg twice daily. Library prep was done by the immunoSEQ multiplex PCR assay. For TCR sequencing, RNA was extracted from every sample and reverse transcribed into cDNA to serve as template. The source is immuneACCESS, and TCRdb retained only in-frame sequences with V and J called. Part of the clones is not carried over; for the studies checked, unresolved V genes explain less than half of this, and the remainder is unexplained. This sample gives 200,000 or so clones in total; 55% to 75% of them show up just once. 4.5% to 6% of the sample rests with the top ten. Here the sequenced sample was CD4+ T cells sorted from blood, taken at week 24, from a patient treated with tofacitinib. These receptors came from a human donor with alopecia areata.

The chain links TRBV15 to TRBJ1-6; D call uncertain. Trimming removed 8 bases at V and 7 bases at J, with 12 bases between. Germline V CDR1 and CDR2: LNHNV, YYDKDF (reference sequence). The CDR3 is made up of 13 amino acids. CDR3 in DNA: TGTGCCACCGCATCGGGGAGAAATTCACCCCTCCACTTT. Its translation: CATASGRNSPLHF.

This clone was detected a few times. The chain couples TRBV6-5 to TRBJ1-2; maybe TRBD1 (5 bases). The CDR3 runs to 12 residues. V was pared by 2 bases and J by 6 bases, with 7 bases between. Germline assignment: CDR1 MNHEY and CDR2 SVGAGI. The CDR3 DNA reads as TGTGCCAGCAGTTACCAGGGTGATGGCTACACCTTC. Translation: CASSYQGDGYTF.

The rearrangement joins TRBV7-2 to TRBJ2-1; D assignment may be TRBD1 or TRBD2 (6 bases each). The CDR3 has 17 residues. The V and J ends lost 1 base and 0 bases respectively, with 13 bases between them. Germline V gene data show CDR1 as SGHTA and CDR2 as FQGNSA. The CDR3 DNA reads TGTGCCAGCAGCTTAGTTCTCGGGGGCCGCTCCTACAATGAGCAGTTCTTC. This encodes CASSLVLGGRSYNEQFF.

The chain links TRBV6-1 to TRBJ1-5, with D possibly being TRBD1 (5 bases). The V gene's germline CDR1 is MNHNS and CDR2 SASEGT. CDR3 length: 11 amino acids. V was trimmed by 11 bases and J by 7 bases, leaving 12 bases between them. CDR3 DNA: TGTGCCCAAGGGGAACGCCAGCCCCAGCATTTT. Translated, it gives CAQGERQPQHF.

This clone was seen more than once but under ten times. The genes are TRBV4-3 and TRBJ1-5, with D possibly matching TRBD1 (6 bases). Germline V gene lookup returns CDR1 LGHNA and CDR2 YSLEER. Trimming stripped 4 bases from V and 4 bases from J, with 8 bases between. The CDR3 loop spans 13 amino acids. The CDR3 spells CASSPGQNQPQHF. In DNA, the CDR3 is TGCGCCAGCAGCCCCGGACAGAATCAGCCCCAGCATTTT.

This chain links TRBV6-5 with TRBJ1-1; D unresolved. CDR1 and CDR2 from the germline V gene are MNHEY and SVGAGI. The V end was cut by 2 bases, the J end by 1 base, with 8 bases between. The length of the CDR3 is 14 residues. The CDR3 DNA follows: TGTGCCAGCAGTTACAGGGCAGAGAACACTGAAGCTTTCTTT. It is translated as CASSYRAENTEAFF.

This chain connects TRBV2 to TRBJ2-5; D is possibly TRBD1 (7 bases). The CDR3 has 14 residues. CDR1 SNHLY and CDR2 FYNNEI come from the germline V gene. Trimming removed 5 bases from V and 5 bases from J, with 15 bases in between. In DNA form, the CDR3 reads TGTGCCAGCAGTCCCGACAGGGCGGGGGAGACCCAGTACTTC. It yields the protein CASSPDRAGETQYF.

The gene calls are TRBV4-1 and TRBJ1-2; D may be TRBD1 (6 bases). The CDR3 totals 18 residues. V was pared by 0 bases and J by 0 bases, with 17 bases between. Per germline, CDR1 MGHRA and CDR2 YSYEKL. Here the CDR3 reads CASSQDLSRTETNYGYTF. The CDR3 DNA reads TGCGCCAGCAGCCAAGACTTATCTAGGACAGAGACTAACTATGGCTACACCTTC.

This chain connects TRBV30 to TRBJ2-1; the match to TRBD1 covers 10 bases. Germline V lookup: CDR1 GTSNPN, CDR2 SVGIG (reference sequence). The CDR3 runs to 12 residues. V lost 3 bases to trimming and J lost 12 bases; unmatched junction nucleotides: 5. CDR3 amino acids: CAWRTGGVVQFF. In nucleotides, the CDR3 is TGTGCCTGGAGGACAGGGGGCGTGGTGCAGTTCTTC.

The chain joins TRBV7-9 to TRBJ1-2; D is unresolved. CDR3 length equals 13 residues. Germline assignment: CDR1 SEHNR and CDR2 FQNEAQ (reference sequence). V lost 6 bases to trimming and J lost 5 bases, with 13 bases between them. The CDR3 DNA reads as TGTGCCAGCAGTCGTGACGGTCCTTATGGCTACACCTTC. It is translated as CASSRDGPYGYTF.

The chain carries TRBV6-5 and TRBJ2-5; TRBD1 aligns across 7 bases. The length of the CDR3 is 14 residues. Trimming at V came to 5 bases and at J to 4 bases, leaving 7 bases not matched to a gene. CDR1 is MNHEY, CDR2 SVGAGI, per germline. CDR3 in amino acids: CASSPRQGRETQYF. CDR3 in DNA: TGTGCCAGCAGTCCGCGACAGGGCAGAGAGACCCAGTACTTC.

This sequence joins TRBV15 and TRBJ2-1, with D hard to call. CDR1 is LNHNV, CDR2 YYDKDF, per germline (reference sequence). The CDR3 is made up of 11 amino acids. Trimming cost V 5 bases and J 5 bases, with 4 bases left between them. CDR3 sequence (DNA): TGTGCCACCAGCGGTCACAATGAGCAGTTCTTC. Translated, it gives CATSGHNEQFF. The full variable domain, with the rest looked up from reference TRBV15 and TRBJ2-1, is DAMVIQNPRYQVTQFGKPVTLSCSQTLNHNVMYWYQQKSSQAPKLLFHYYDKDFNNEADTPDNFQSRRPNTSFCFLDIRSPGLGDTAMYLCATSGHNEQFFGPGTRLTVL.

V and J are TRBV30 and TRBJ1-2; no definite D call. CDR1 is GTSNPN and CDR2 is SVGIG in the germline V gene (reference sequence). Trimming stripped 4 bases from V and 2 bases from J, with 11 bases between. CDR3 size: 13 residues. CDR3 coding DNA: TGTGCCTGGACAGTATCGGGGAACTATGGCTACACCTTC. Its protein product is CAWTVSGNYGYTF. Together with reference TRBV30 and TRBJ1-2, the CDR3 gives the full variable domain: SQTIHQWPATLVQPVGSPLSLECTVEGTSNPNLYWYRQAAGRGLQLLFYSVGIGQISSEVPQNLSASRPQDRQFILSSKKLLLSDSGFYLCAWTVSGNYGYTFGSGTRLTVV.

In its sample, this clone was seen a few times. The rearrangement uses TRBV11-2 and TRBJ1-5; a possible D gene is TRBD1 (6 bases). With 5 bases removed from V and 5 bases from J, the gap between germline ends came to 10 bases. Germline V gene lookup returns CDR1 SGHAT and CDR2 FQNNGV. CDR3 size: 13 residues. DNA for the CDR3: TGTGCCAGCAGCCATCACAGGGATCAGCCCCAGCATTTT. It yields the protein CASSHHRDQPQHF.

V usage is TRBV28 and J usage is TRBJ2-7; D may be TRBD2 (6 bases). The CDR3 runs to 14 residues. V dropped 2 bases and J dropped 5 bases, with 13 bases sitting between them. Germline CDR1 is MDHEN and CDR2 is SYDVKM. CDR3 region: CASSLGGDVNEQYF. The CDR3 DNA sequence: TGTGCCAGCAGTTTAGGAGGGGACGTAAACGAGCAGTACTTC.